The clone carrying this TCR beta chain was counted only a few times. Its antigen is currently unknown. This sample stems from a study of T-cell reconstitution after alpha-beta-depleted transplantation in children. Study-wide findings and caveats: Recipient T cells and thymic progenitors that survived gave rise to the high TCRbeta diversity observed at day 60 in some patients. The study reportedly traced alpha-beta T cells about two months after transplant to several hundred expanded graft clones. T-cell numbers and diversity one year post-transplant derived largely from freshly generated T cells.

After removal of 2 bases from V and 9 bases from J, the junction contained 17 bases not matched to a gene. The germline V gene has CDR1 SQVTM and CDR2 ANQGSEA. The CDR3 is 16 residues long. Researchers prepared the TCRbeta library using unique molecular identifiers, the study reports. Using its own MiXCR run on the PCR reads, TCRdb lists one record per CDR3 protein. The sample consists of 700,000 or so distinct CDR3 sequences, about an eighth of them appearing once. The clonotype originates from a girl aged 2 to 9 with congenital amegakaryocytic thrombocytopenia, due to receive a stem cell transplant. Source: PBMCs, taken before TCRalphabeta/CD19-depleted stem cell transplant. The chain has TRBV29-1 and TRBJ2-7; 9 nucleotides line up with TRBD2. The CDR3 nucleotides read TGCAGCGTTGAACCCCATCCTAGCGGGAAAAGCCGAGGGCAGTACTTC. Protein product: CSVEPHPSGKSRGQYF.